The 13 T cell receptor beta chains below all came from one sample that was sequenced in a study of T cell responses to AZD1222 COVID-19 vaccine. Sequencing used immunoSEQ multiplex PCR; TCRdb keeps in-frame clones, though not all of them. The table lists some 180,000 clones, around nine tenths of them singletons, with about 1.9% in the top ten. This specimen was peripheral blood, taken 28 days after the second AZD1222 dose. The receptors were sampled from an adult who received the AZD1222 COVID-19 vaccine.

This sequence joins TRBV3-1 (or the pseudogene TRBV3-2) and TRBJ2-1; TRBD1 aligns across 8 bases. Germline V gene data show CDR1 as LGHDT and CDR2 as YNNKEL (reference sequence). CDR3 length: 16 amino acids. V trimming: 0 bases; J trimming: 3 bases; junction bases outside the gene matches: 4. CDR3 protein: CASSQDRGRFYNEQFF. The CDR3 DNA follows: TGTGCCAGCAGCCAAGACAGGGGGCGCTTCTACAATGAGCAGTTCTTC.

In its sample, this clone was seen once. The chain carries TRBV29-1 and TRBJ1-2; D is possibly TRBD1 (6 bases). V was pared by 8 bases and J by 1 base, with 14 bases between. Germline V CDR1 and CDR2: SQVTM, ANQGSEA. The CDR3 totals 13 residues. CDR3: CSTQPDSNYGYTF. CDR3 DNA: TGCAGCACCCAACCGGACAGTAACTATGGCTACACCTTC. The full variable domain, completed using reference TRBV29-1 and TRBJ1-2, is SAVISQKPSRDICQRGTSLTIQCQVDSQVTMMFWYRQQPGQSLTLIATANQGSEATYESGFVIDKFPISRPNLTFSTLTVSNMSPEDSSIYLCSTQPDSNYGYTFGSGTRLTVV.

This sequence joins TRBV11-2 and TRBJ2-7; 7 bases are a match to TRBD2. V lost 1 base, J lost 1 base, and 13 bases stayed unmatched. CDR1 SGHAT and CDR2 FQNNGV come from the germline V gene. This CDR3 has 18 residues. CDR3 DNA sequence: TGTGCCAGCAGCTTAGCCCCCGGAAGGTCTAGCGGATCCTACGAGCAGTACTTC. This gives the protein CASSLAPGRSSGSYEQYF.

This sequence joins TRBV5-1 and TRBJ1-4; D is unresolved. V was trimmed by 1 base and J by 1 base, leaving 5 bases between them. The CDR3 runs 14 residues. In germline, CDR1 is SGHRS, CDR2 YFSETQ. Here the CDR3 reads CASSLSGTNEKLFF. Written as DNA, the CDR3 is TGCGCCAGCAGCTTGTCAGGAACTAATGAAAAACTGTTTTTT.

This chain joins TRBV4-3 and TRBJ1-4; tentatively, D is TRBD1 (6 bases). Trimming shortened V by 0 bases and J by 4 bases, and 12 bases separated the two germline ends. The CDR3 is 16 residues long. Looked up from germline, CDR1 is LGHNA and CDR2 is YSLEER. This chain's CDR3 is CASSQDRTALNEKLFF. Here the CDR3 DNA reads TGCGCCAGCAGCCAAGATAGGACAGCCCTTAATGAAAAACTGTTTTTT.

Only one count was recorded for this clone. This chain uses TRBV6-1 with TRBJ1-6; D is unclear. Germline V lookup: CDR1 MNHNS, CDR2 SASEGT. Trimming removed 1 base from V and 7 bases from J, with 11 bases in between. The CDR3 has 15 amino acids. This chain's CDR3 is CASSEGGGRNSPLHF. For the CDR3, the DNA is TGTGCCAGCAGTGAAGGGGGAGGGCGGAATTCACCCCTCCACTTT.

V and J are TRBV2 and TRBJ1-5; 7 bases match TRBD1. Germline trimming cut 6 bases from V and 0 bases from J; bases unmatched to any gene: 5. The CDR3 consists of 15 residues. Germline-derived CDR1 and CDR2 are SNHLY and FYNNEI. Written as DNA, the CDR3 is TGTGCCAGCAGAGACAGGGCTTATAGCAATCAGCCCCAGCATTTT. Its translation: CASRDRAYSNQPQHF.

The J gene is TRBJ2-7, the V gene TRBV20-1; D not resolved. This CDR3 spans 9 amino acids. V gave up 6 bases and J gave up 5 bases, with 5 bases separating them. The germline gives CDR1 DFQATT, CDR2 SNEGSKA (reference sequence). CDR3 sequence reads: CSAGHEQYF. CDR3 DNA sequence: TGCAGTGCAGGCCACGAGCAGTACTTC.

This rearrangement joins TRBV6-5 to TRBJ2-5; D may be TRBD1 or TRBD2 (6 bases each). Trimming took 2 bases from V and 4 from J, leaving 17 bases between them. The germline V gene encodes CDR1 MNHEY and CDR2 SVGAGI. The CDR3 loop spans 16 amino acids. The CDR3 sequence is CASSYTGRSGRETQYF. The CDR3 coding sequence is TGTGCCAGCAGTTACACAGGGAGAAGCGGGCGAGAGACCCAGTACTTC.

The chain combines TRBV18 with TRBJ2-5; TRBD2 matches 8 bases. V shed 4 bases, J shed 2 bases, and the junction held 12 bases outside the gene matches. The CDR3 extends over 17 amino acids. Germline V gives CDR1 KGHSH, CDR2 LQKENI. Here the CDR3 DNA reads TGTGCCAGCTCACAGACTAGCGCGCTTACCTCACAAGAGACCCAGTACTTC. Translating it yields CASSQTSALTSQETQYF.

The chain carries TRBV30 and TRBJ1-4; TRBD1 agrees at 8 bases. Germline trimming cut 3 bases from V and 10 bases from J; bases unmatched to any gene: 13. The germline V gene encodes CDR1 GTSNPN and CDR2 SVGIG (reference sequence). CDR3 length: 15 residues. The CDR3 DNA is TGTGCCTGGAGCGGGATTGGGACAGGAGCTTTAAAACTGTTTTTT. Translating gives CAWSGIGTGALKLFF.

V is TRBV27 and J is TRBJ1-6; D remains ambiguous. V was trimmed by 3 bases and J by 9 bases, leaving 12 bases between them. Germline lookup yields CDR1 MNHEY and CDR2 SMNVEV (reference sequence). There are 14 residues in the CDR3. The CDR3 sequence: CASSFGVSGSPLHF. The CDR3 DNA reads as TGTGCCAGCAGTTTTGGGGTCTCGGGTTCACCCCTCCACTTT.

The chain carries TRBV5-1 and TRBJ1-6, with 7 bases lining up with TRBD1. The CDR3 sequence is 15 residues long. Trimming took 2 bases from V and 10 from J; bases not matched to a gene: 9. CDR1 is SGHRS, CDR2 YFSETQ, per germline. CDR3 protein: CASSLPSTGVSPLHF. The CDR3 DNA reads TGCGCCAGCAGCTTACCATCTACAGGGGTGTCACCCCTCCACTTT.